This T cell receptor beta chain was recorded in a study of blood T cell repertoires in COVID-19 (dated by TCRdb to between 2020 and 2021). As for the study more broadly: The collaborator samples originated in the United States, Italy and Spain and spanned the acute and convalescent phases of COVID-19. The material from the prospective study consisted of cDNA or gDNA derived from T cells, B-cell-depleted T cells, or PBMCs. Subjects who had been exposed to COVID-19, were actively infected with it, or had recovered from it provided the deeply sampled blood TCRbeta repertoires that made up the dataset. The repertoires were made available in a free public database intended to serve as a resource for research on the immune response to SARS-CoV-2. The samples were drawn from the first 160 participants of the ongoing ImmuneRACE study and from some 1,300 subjects provided by 6 global collaborators. Nearly every sample came with metadata listing a de-identified subject ID, COVID-19 status, age in years and sex. Where HLA class I and class II types were available, the types were taken from metadata supplied by the sample provider, not from assay-based typing.

Samples from volunteer blood donors who had recovered from COVID-19 were contributed by a second Seattle source. The collaborating institutions used their own protocols to collect whole blood in K2EDTA tubes. For TCRbeta analysis, collaborators shipped samples in one of three forms: frozen whole blood, isolated PBMCs, or DNA extracted from either of those sample types. TCRbeta CDR3 regions were amplified from genomic DNA using the immunoSEQ Assay, a bias-controlled multiplex PCR. The study's own analysis went as follows. Nucleated cell counts per sample were estimated from amplification of reference gene primers within the assay. To quantify the absolute abundance of each unique TCRbeta CDR3 rearrangement, sequence reads were collapsed and filtered. For each sample, productive Simpson clonality was calculated as the square root of Simpson's diversity index across productive rearrangements. Not all clones reach the TCRdb copy of this immuneACCESS table, which keeps in-frame sequences only. Checked studies attribute under half of the gap to unresolved V genes and leave the rest unexplained. V, J and clone size were drawn from that table, and D and trimming were deduced from the DNA. The sample records under 250,000 clones, less than 90% of which are singletons. 1.5% of the sample rests with the top ten.

With regard to this clone: Its recognized antigen is unknown. No quality values exist for individual bases; no much larger clone is one base distant.

Results the study describes overall, beyond this receptor: The quantity of clinical and demographic metadata differed by source and by participant and was supplied without curation.

Sequences MDHEN (CDR1) and SYDVKM (CDR2) are obtained from the germline V gene. The CDR3 numbers 16 residues from cysteine through phenylalanine. This entry keeps only the CDR3 DNA: 48 bases, framed from base 1. V loses 8 bases at its end and J loses 3 bases; junction bases beyond the gene matches: 7. Sequencing was carried out using peripheral blood. The TCR was taken from a woman in her thirties or forties who had recovered from COVID-19. Here the chain combines TRBV28 and TRBJ2-7, with 16 bases in between that match TRBD2. The DNA is TGTGCCAGCTACGGGACTAGCGGGGGGGCGGTCTACGAGCAGTACTTC. This gives the protein CASYGTSGGAVYEQYF.